This passage covers 27 T cell receptor beta chains from one sample sequenced in a study of OX40 agonist ivuxolimab in advanced cancers. The assay was immunoSEQ multiplex PCR, and TCRdb's table has in-frame clones only and misses some. The table shows tens of thousands of clones, with 75% to 90% occurring only once. This specimen was CD4+ or CD8+ T cells sorted from blood, taken in a trial of the OX40 agonist ivuxolimab. The receptors originated from an adult with an advanced solid tumor such as melanoma, head and neck, liver or kidney cancer.

CDR3 residues: CASGTGASNTEAFF. CDR3 sequence (DNA): TGTGCCAGCGGGACAGGGGCCTCAAACACTGAAGCTTTCTTT. V is TRBV18 and J is TRBJ1-1, with 10 bases fitting TRBD1. CDR1 is KGHSH and CDR2 is LQKENI in the germline V gene. The J segment lost 2 bases and the V segment lost 8 bases, leaving 5 bases of the junction unmatched. The CDR3 length is 14 residues. Complete variable domain (other parts from reference TRBV18 and TRBJ1-1): NAGVMQNPRHLVRRRGQEARLRCSPMKGHSHVYWYRQLPEEGLKFMVYLQKENIIDESGMPKERFSAEFPKEGPSILRIQQVVRGDSAAYFCASGTGASNTEAFFGQGTRLTVV.

The genes are TRBV7-2 and TRBJ1-2; TRBD1 matches at 8 bases. The V segment lost 5 bases and the J segment 4 bases; nucleotides outside the gene matches: 9. The V gene's germline CDR1 is SGHTA and CDR2 FQGNSA. The CDR3 has 15 amino acids. The CDR3 DNA is TGTGCCAGCAGCCCCCGGACAGGGCAGATCTATGGCTACACCTTC. It encodes CASSPRTGQIYGYTF.

As DNA, the CDR3 is TGTGCCAGCAGCTTGGGACAGGGGCTTTATAGCAATCAGCCCCAGCATTTT. Translation: CASSLGQGLYSNQPQHF. This sequence joins TRBV7-9 and TRBJ1-5, with 10 bases lining up with TRBD1. The CDR3 totals 17 residues. Germline V lookup: CDR1 SEHNR, CDR2 FQNEAQ (reference sequence). J was trimmed by 0 bases and V by 3 bases; bases with no gene match: 5.

The V gene is TRBV10-3, the J gene TRBJ2-7; no clear D gene. This CDR3 region has 14 residues. CDR1 and CDR2 (germline): ENHRY, SYGVKD. With 4 bases removed from V and 0 bases from J, the gap between germline ends came to 10 bases. This CDR3 reads CAISVSGSSYEQYF. The DNA for the CDR3 is TGTGCCATCAGTGTTTCAGGCAGCTCCTACGAGCAGTACTTC.

V and J are TRBV6-1 and TRBJ1-6; D not certain. The germline CDR1 and CDR2 sequences are MNHNS and SASEGT. V lost 2 bases and J lost 9, with 14 bases in between. The CDR3 has 15 amino acids. In DNA form, the CDR3 reads TGTGCCAGCAGTGAATACGGGGATTCCCTTTCACCCCTCCACTTT. Translating it yields CASSEYGDSLSPLHF.

V and J are TRBV29-1 and TRBJ1-2; the D is unclear. V was trimmed by 2 bases and J by 8 bases, leaving 21 bases between them. The CDR3 is made up of 15 amino acids. CDR1 and CDR2 (germline): SQVTM, ANQGSEA. The CDR3 reads CSVESGSGGGYGYTF. CDR3 in DNA: TGCAGCGTTGAATCCGGATCGGGTGGCGGTTACGGCTACACCTTC.

The chain couples TRBV19 to TRBJ1-5; unclear D gene. The CDR3 loop spans 13 amino acids. Trimming took 5 bases from V and 3 from J, leaving 8 bases between them. Per germline, CDR1 LNHDA and CDR2 SQIVND (reference sequence). The CDR3 sequence is CASSSGFNQPQHF. Written as DNA, the CDR3 is TGTGCCAGTAGTTCGGGGTTCAATCAGCCCCAGCATTTT.

To note about this clone: Compared with germline, one end of the junction differs, possibly owing to a read error. The J gene is TRBJ2-1, the V gene TRBV7-7; 10 positions agree with TRBD2. Per the germline V gene, CDR1 is SSHAT and CDR2 is FNYEAQ (reference sequence). The length of the CDR3 is 14 residues. The CDR3 bases are TGTGCTAGCAGCCAGCGGGGGGGCTTGGATGAGCAGTTCTTC. Its translation: CASSQRGGLDEQFF.

The chain uses TRBV5-5 and TRBJ2-1, with TRBD1 identical over 8 bases. Per germline, CDR1 SGHKS and CDR2 YYEKEE (reference sequence). The CDR3 contains 15 residues. V shed 7 bases, J shed 0 bases, and the junction held 6 bases outside the gene matches. CDR3 sequence reads: CASDNTGGSYNEQFF. Here the CDR3 DNA reads TGTGCCAGCGATAATACAGGGGGCTCCTACAATGAGCAGTTCTTC.

The V gene is TRBV5-6, the J gene TRBJ1-2, with D perhaps TRBD1 (6 bases). With 4 bases removed from V and 8 bases from J, the gap between germline ends came to 21 bases. CDR3 size: 15 residues. From germline, CDR1 is SGHDT and CDR2 YYEEEE. The CDR3 DNA reads as TGTGCCAGCAGCGAAGGGGGGGTGAGGGTAAGAGGCTACACCTTC. Encoded protein: CASSEGGVRVRGYTF.

The chain is built from TRBV5-1 and TRBJ2-2; no definite D call. The germline V gene encodes CDR1 SGHRS and CDR2 YFSETQ. The length of the CDR3 is 16 residues. Between the trimmed V and J ends, which lost 4 bases and 0 bases, there was a span of 13 bases. The CDR3 sequence is CASSPSVTSNTGELFF. The CDR3 nucleotides read TGCGCCAGCAGCCCGTCGGTAACATCGAACACCGGGGAGCTGTTTTTT.

The chain is built from TRBV6-1 and TRBJ1-4, with a weak D call TRBD1 (5 bases). V lost 3 bases to trimming and J lost 12 bases, with 20 bases between them. The V gene's germline CDR1 is MNHNS and CDR2 SASEGT. This CDR3 has 15 residues. This CDR3 is CASSDGGIKRDQLFF. The CDR3 coding sequence is TGTGCCAGCAGTGATGGGGGGATTAAGAGAGACCAACTGTTTTTT.

The V and J genes are TRBV11-2 and TRBJ1-2, with TRBD1 matching over 9 bases. CDR1 and CDR2 (germline): SGHAT, FQNNGV. The V segment lost 5 bases and the J segment 8 bases; nucleotides outside the gene matches: 6. The CDR3 runs to 13 residues. The CDR3 DNA sequence: TGTGCCAGCAGCGGTAGGACAGGGGTAGGCTACACCTTC. This sequence encodes CASSGRTGVGYTF.

This chain links TRBV11-3 with TRBJ2-2, with D possibly TRBD1 on 5 matching bases. This CDR3 comprises 13 residues. CDR1 is SGHNT, CDR2 YENEEA, per germline. Trimming stripped 2 bases from V and 5 bases from J, with 6 bases between. The CDR3 sequence: CASSLQGTGELFF. As DNA, the CDR3 is TGTGCCAGCAGCTTACAGGGAACCGGGGAGCTGTTTTTT.

The rearrangement uses TRBV28 and TRBJ2-7; the D is unclear. Germline CDR1 reads MDHEN; CDR2 reads SYDVKM. V dropped 2 bases and J dropped 2 bases, with 4 bases sitting between them. The CDR3 has 12 amino acids. CDR3 DNA: TGTGCCAGCAGTTTACGAACCTACGAGCAGTACTTC. Amino acids: CASSLRTYEQYF. The variable domain in full, with the rest retrieved from reference TRBV28 and TRBJ2-7, is DVKVTQSSRYLVKRTGEKVFLECVQDMDHENMFWYRQDPGLGLRLIYFSYDVKMKEKGDIPEGYSVSREKKERFSLILESASTNQTSMYLCASSLRTYEQYFGPGTRLTVT.

The chain joins TRBV7-2 to TRBJ1-4, with unresolved D. Germline CDR1 SGHTA, CDR2 FQGNSA. V lost 7 bases, J lost 8 bases, and 14 bases lay in between. There are 13 residues in the CDR3. The chain's CDR3 is CASTPPGIEKLFF. The CDR3 coding sequence is TGTGCCAGCACCCCCCCGGGGATCGAAAAACTGTTTTTT.

This sequence joins TRBV25-1 and TRBJ2-3, with 9 bases identical to TRBD1. Germline V gene data show CDR1 as MGHDK and CDR2 as SYGVNS. The V and J ends lost 1 base and 2 bases, in that order; junction bases with no gene match: 4. The CDR3 loop spans 16 amino acids. The CDR3 is CASSELGQGVTDTQYF. In DNA, the CDR3 is TGTGCCAGCAGTGAATTGGGACAGGGCGTCACAGATACGCAGTATTTT.

The V call is TRBV5-1, the J call TRBJ1-3, with no clear D. The germline V and J ends were trimmed by 0 bases and 1 base, with 8 bases remaining between them. The CDR3 runs to 15 residues. Germline V lookup: CDR1 SGHRS, CDR2 YFSETQ. As DNA, the CDR3 is TGCGCCAGCAGCTTGGGAGAAGGATCTGGAAACACCATATATTTT. It specifies CASSLGEGSGNTIYF.

V usage is TRBV6-1 and J usage is TRBJ2-1, with 8 bases matching TRBD1. This CDR3 comprises 15 residues. The trim removed 6 bases at V and 2 bases at J, leaving 6 bases unmatched. CDR1 and CDR2 from the germline V gene are MNHNS and SASEGT. The CDR3 sequence: CASRADRETYNEQFF. The CDR3 DNA is TGTGCCAGCAGGGCGGACAGGGAAACCTACAATGAGCAGTTCTTC.

This chain connects TRBV14 to TRBJ1-2; no definite D call. The length of the CDR3 is 15 residues. The germline V and J ends were trimmed by 4 bases and 7 bases, with 19 bases remaining between them. Germline-derived CDR1 and CDR2 are SGHDN and FVKESK. The CDR3: CASSPTRVGRFGYTF. The CDR3 coding sequence is TGTGCCAGCAGCCCGACTCGGGTCGGTCGTTTTGGCTACACCTTC.

V and J are TRBV15 and TRBJ2-3, with a weak D call TRBD2 (6 bases). Trimming took off 1 base at V and 7 bases at J, with 9 bases between the two ends. Germline V gives CDR1 LNHNV, CDR2 YYDKDF (reference sequence). The CDR3 runs 13 residues. The CDR3 loop is CATSRVRGYTQYF. CDR3 bases: TGTGCCACCAGCAGAGTTCGGGGGTATACGCAGTATTTT.

The rearrangement joins TRBV11-3 to TRBJ2-2; the D is unclear. The CDR3 extends over 16 amino acids. CDR1 and CDR2 from the germline V gene are SGHNT and YENEEA. V was cut by 5 bases and J by 2 bases, with 15 bases left in between. The CDR3 nucleotides read TGTGCCAGCAGCCCGGGCAGGCGGACCAACACCGGGGAGCTGTTTTTT. Protein product: CASSPGRRTNTGELFF.

V and J are TRBV7-3 and TRBJ2-1; D unclear. V lost 1 base and J lost 4, with 5 bases in between. The germline V gene has CDR1 SGHTA and CDR2 FQGTGA. CDR3 length: 13 amino acids. CDR3 residues: CASSLNQYNEQFF. In DNA form, the CDR3 reads TGTGCCAGCAGCTTAAACCAGTACAATGAGCAGTTCTTC. Full variable domain (remainder filled in from reference TRBV7-3 and TRBJ2-1): GAGVSQTPSNKVTEKGKYVELRCDPISGHTALYWYRQSLGQGPEFLIYFQGTGAADDSGLPNDRFFAVRPEGSVSTLKIQRTERGDSAVYLCASSLNQYNEQFFGPGTRLTVL.

V is TRBV6-1 and J is TRBJ1-2, with a possible D match to TRBD1 (5 bases). The V and J ends lost 3 bases and 8 bases respectively, with 16 bases between them. Germline V CDR1 and CDR2: MNHNS, SASEGT. The CDR3 totals 14 residues. CDR3 coding DNA: TGTGCCAGCAGTGAGAGGACGGAGGGGATAGGCTACACCTTC. It specifies CASSERTEGIGYTF.

This rearrangement joins TRBV5-1 to TRBJ1-5, with D possibly TRBD1 on 6 matching bases. The CDR3 has 15 residues. Trimming cost V 1 base and J 5 bases, with 13 bases left between them. Germline V gene data show CDR1 as SGHRS and CDR2 as YFSETQ. The CDR3 DNA sequence: TGCGCCAGCAGCTTGACAGGGAACGCCCATCAGCCCCAGCATTTT. Translation gives CASSLTGNAHQPQHF.

This chain uses TRBV7-3 with TRBJ2-3; either TRBD1 or TRBD2 may supply D (5 bases each). V was trimmed by 5 bases and J by 6 bases, leaving 21 bases between them. The germline CDR1 and CDR2 sequences are SGHTA and FQGTGA. This CDR3 has 16 amino acids. The CDR3 nucleotides are TGTGCCAGCAGCGCACAGGAGGCCGGCGGGTACGATACGCAGTATTTT. It is translated as CASSAQEAGGYDTQYF.

The V gene is TRBV5-1, the J gene TRBJ2-3; D may correspond to TRBD1 or TRBD2 (6 bases each). The germline V and J ends were trimmed by 5 bases and 0 bases, with 13 bases remaining between them. The CDR3 is 15 residues long. Germline CDR1 reads SGHRS; CDR2 reads YFSETQ. CDR3 sequence: CASRSWGASTDTQYF. The CDR3 DNA reads as TGCGCCAGCAGGAGTTGGGGGGCTAGCACAGATACGCAGTATTTT.